What follows are 8 T cell receptor gamma chains derived from one specimen sequenced in a study of γδ T cells in repeated Plasmodium falciparum infection. Gammadelta T cells were flow-sorted from PBMC into Vgamma9/Vdelta2+ and Vdelta2-negative populations for bulk analysis. TCRdb reanalyzed the multiplex PCR reads using CATT. Among around 25,000 gamma-chain clones listed, 2.5% to 3.5% were seen once. The material sequenced was gamma-delta T cells from blood. These receptors were collected from a pool of human donors (malaria-infected and uninfected, not separated).

The table lists this clone with many counts. This chain uses TRGV4 with TRGJP1. TCRdb gives no J gene; it was assigned here by matching the DNA to germline. This CDR3 has 15 residues. With 0 bases clipped from V and 4 bases from J, the junction kept 5 bases outside the gene matches. In germline, CDR1 is EGSTGY, CDR2 YDSYTSSV. DNA of the CDR3: TGTGCCACCTGGGATGGGCCAGTCACTGGTTGGTTCAAGATATTT. It is translated as CATWDGPVTGWFKIF.

On this clone itself: The protein recorded in TCRdb matches a much larger clone and deviates from this DNA's translation at residue 5, suggesting a read error; the protein here is obtained by translating the DNA. The rearrangement links TRGV5 to TRGJP2. As TCRdb names no J gene, one was assigned here on the basis of a DNA match to germline. The CDR3 length is 18 residues. Germline V gives CDR1 VINAFY, CDR2 YDVSNSKD. This CDR3 is CATWGRRARRNSDWIKTF. The CDR3 DNA reads TGTGCCACCTGGGGCAGGCGAGCACGCAGGAATAGTGATTGGATCAAGACGTTT.

A remark on this clone: A read error likely explains why the TCRdb protein, taken from a much larger clone, differs from this DNA's translation at residue 5; the protein shown is translated from the DNA. V gene TRGV9 combines with J gene TRGJ1 or TRGJ2. In the absence of a J gene in TCRdb, the DNA was matched to germline to assign it here. Looked up from germline, CDR1 is GITISATS and CDR2 is ISYDGTV (reference sequence). This CDR3 spans 11 amino acids. The V gene end was trimmed by 8 bases and the J gene end by 7 bases; junction bases not matched to a gene: 8. The CDR3 bases are TGTGCCTTGTATGGTACCTATAAGAAACTCTTT. Protein: CALYGTYKKLF.

Many counts were recorded for this clone. This likely came from a read error, as a far larger clone is one base away. The same CDR3 is also encoded by other DNA sequences in this sample. The V call is TRGV9, the J call TRGJ1 or TRGJ2. Germline matching of the DNA provided the J gene here, since TCRdb leaves it blank. CDR3 length: 11 amino acids. Germline V CDR1 and CDR2: GITISATS, ISYDGTV (reference sequence). Here the CDR3 reads CALWELCKKLF. CDR3 in DNA: TGTGCCCTGTGGGAGTTGTGCAAGAAACTCTTT.

This clone has a handful of counts. TCRdb shows a much larger clone's protein in place of this DNA's translation, and the two differ at residue 12, likely through a read error; the protein shown is translated from the DNA. This chain uses TRGV9 with TRGJ1 or TRGJ2. The J gene is absent in TCRdb and was assigned here via DNA matching to germline. The CDR3 loop spans 17 amino acids. Germline assignment: CDR1 GITISATS and CDR2 ISYDGTV (reference sequence). CDR3 DNA sequence: TGTGCCTTGTGGGAGTTTCCGATGTCTGAGAATCATTATAAGAAACTCTTT. This sequence encodes CALWEFPMSENHYKKLF.

As concerns this clone: A far more abundant clone sits one base away, making this likely a read error. Other nucleotide sequences in the sample specify the same CDR3. The chain carries TRGV9 and TRGJ1 or TRGJ2. No J gene was available from TCRdb, and it was assigned here by a germline match of the DNA. CDR3 length equals 14 residues. Germline CDR1 is GITISATS and CDR2 is ISYDGTV (reference sequence). The CDR3 sequence is CALWEVHPYYKKLF. DNA for the CDR3: TGTGCCTTATGGGAGGTGCATCCTTATTATAAGAAACTCTTT.

In this sample, this clone turned up a few times. The protein in TCRdb stems from a much larger clone and differs at residue 9 from this DNA's translation, likely a read error; here the protein is translated from the DNA. CDR3 bases: TGTGCCTTGTGGGAGGTGCCCTTTCGTTATAAGAAACTCTTT. This codes for CALWEVPFRYKKLF. This rearrangement joins TRGV9 to TRGJ1 or TRGJ2. TCRdb supplies no J gene; here it was assigned by aligning the nucleotide sequence to germline. After removal of 0 bases from V and 6 bases from J, the junction contained 8 bases not matched to a gene. The CDR3 loop spans 14 amino acids. Germline V CDR1 and CDR2: GITISATS, ISYDGTV (reference sequence).

The sample holds many counts of this clone. A far larger clone is only one base removed, so a read error is likely. The V call is TRGV4, the J call TRGJ1 or TRGJ2. Looked up from germline, CDR1 is EGSTGY and CDR2 is YDSYTSSV. V dropped 1 base and J dropped 3; count of bases not matched to a gene: 21. This CDR3 has 19 amino acids. The DNA of the CDR3 is TGTGCCACCTGGGATGGACTAGAGTGGGTGCACGATTCTTATTATAAGAAACTCTTT. It specifies CATWDGLEWVHDSYYKKLF.